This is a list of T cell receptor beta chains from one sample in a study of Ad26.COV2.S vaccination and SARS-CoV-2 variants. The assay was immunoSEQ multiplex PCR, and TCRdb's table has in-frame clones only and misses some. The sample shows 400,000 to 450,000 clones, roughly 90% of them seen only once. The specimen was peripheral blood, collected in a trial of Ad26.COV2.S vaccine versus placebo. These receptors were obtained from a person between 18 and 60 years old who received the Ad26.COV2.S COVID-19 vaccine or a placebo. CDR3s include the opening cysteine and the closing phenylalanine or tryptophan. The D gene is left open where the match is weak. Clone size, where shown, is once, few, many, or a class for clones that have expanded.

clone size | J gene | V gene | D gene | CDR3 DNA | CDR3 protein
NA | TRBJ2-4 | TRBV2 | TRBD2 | TGTGCCAGCAGTGAAAGGTTGTCTAGCGGGGCCAAAAACATTCAGTACTTC | CASSERLSSGAKNIQYF
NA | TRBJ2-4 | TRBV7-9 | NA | TGTGCCAGCAGCTTAGGGACAGTCAACATTCAGTACTTC | CASSLGTVNIQYF
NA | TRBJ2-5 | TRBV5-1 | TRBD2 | TGCGCCAGCAGCTTGCGATCTAGCGGGGAAGAGACCCAGTACTTC | CASSLRSSGEETQYF
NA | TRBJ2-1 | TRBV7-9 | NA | TGTGCCAGCAGCTCGACTGTCGGGTTTGGGTTCTTC | CASSSTVGFGFF
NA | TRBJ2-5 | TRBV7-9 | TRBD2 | TGTGCCAGCAGCTTTCCGGGGGGGAAACAAGAGACCCAGTACTTC | CASSFPGGKQETQYF
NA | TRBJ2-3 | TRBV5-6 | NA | TGTGCCAGCAGCCCCATTAGCGGAAAGGGGACAGATACGCAGTATTTT | CASSPISGKGTDTQYF
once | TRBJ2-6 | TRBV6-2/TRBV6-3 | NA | TGTGCCAGCAGTTACGGGGGTTCCTCTGGGGCCAACGTCCTGACTTTC | CASSYGGSSGANVLTF
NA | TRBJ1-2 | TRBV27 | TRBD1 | TGTGCCAGCAGTTCGACAGGGGGACTTGGCTACACCTTC | CASSSTGGLGYTF
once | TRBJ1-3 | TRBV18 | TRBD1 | TGTGCCAGCTCGGACAGGGAGAGCTCTGGAAACACCATATATTTT | CASSDRESSGNTIYF
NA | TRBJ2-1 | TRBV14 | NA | TGTGCCAGCAGCCAAAAGGGGGACTCCTACAATGAGCAGTTCTTC | CASSQKGDSYNEQFF
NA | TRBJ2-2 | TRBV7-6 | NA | TGTGCCAGCAGCTTAGTCGGGGAAACGAACACCGGGGAGCTGTTTTTT | CASSLVGETNTGELFF
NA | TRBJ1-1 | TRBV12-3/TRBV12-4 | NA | TGTGCCAGCAGCCGCGGGGGAGGAACTGAAGCTTTCTTT | CASSRGGGTEAFF
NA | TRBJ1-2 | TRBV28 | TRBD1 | TGTGCCAGCATTAGACAGGGTAATTGGTACTATGGCTACACCTTC | CASIRQGNWYYGYTF
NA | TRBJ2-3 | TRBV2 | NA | TGTGCCAGCCGGACTAAAGATACGCAGTATTTT | CASRTKDTQYF
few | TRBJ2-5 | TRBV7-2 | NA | TGTGCCAGCAGCTTAGCGGGGGGAGGAGAGACCCAGTACTTC | CASSLAGGGETQYF
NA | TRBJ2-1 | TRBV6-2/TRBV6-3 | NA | TGTGCCAGCAGTTACGGGGACTTGAATGAGCAGTTCTTC | CASSYGDLNEQFF
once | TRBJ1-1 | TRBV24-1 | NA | TGTGCCACCAGTGACTGGATGAACACTGAAGCTTTCTTT | CATSDWMNTEAFF